Listed below are T cell receptor beta chains from one sample, sequenced in a study of beta chain features in type 1 diabetes. TCRdb keeps only in-frame clones here, not all; method: immunoSEQ multiplex PCR. The profile shows 250,000 or so clones, 68% of them singletons. Sequencing was carried out using naive CD4+ T cells from blood. All receptors derive from a man aged 25 to 40 in good health. Each CDR3 is given with its conserved first and last residue. Each record gives: V gene, D gene, J gene, clone size, CDR3 DNA, CDR3 protein. D genes are given only for firm matches. Size values are once, few and many counts, or a class for expanded clones, and some rows have none.

V: TRBV7-9; D: .; J: TRBJ2-1; size: .; DNA: TGTGCCAGCAGCTGGAAGTGGGGGAATGAGCAGTTCTTC; CDR3: CASSWKWGNEQFF
V: TRBV23-1; D: TRBD1; J: TRBJ1-2; size: .; DNA: TGCGCCAGGATCGGACAGGGGGTTTTGGGGTGCACCTTC; CDR3: CARIGQGVLGCTF
V: TRBV2; D: .; J: TRBJ2-5; size: few; DNA: TGTGCCAGCAGTTTCCAAGAGACCCAGTACTTC; CDR3: CASSFQETQYF
V: TRBV6-5; D: .; J: TRBJ1-2; size: .; DNA: TGTGCCAGCAGCCCTACCTGGATACAGGCATATGGCTACACCTTC; CDR3: CASSPTWIQAYGYTF
V: TRBV30; D: TRBD1; J: TRBJ2-7; size: few; DNA: TGTGCCTGGAGTAAACAGGGGCACGAGCAGTACTTC; CDR3: CAWSKQGHEQYF
V: TRBV18; D: .; J: TRBJ2-5; size: .; DNA: TGTGCCAGCTCACCACTGTTGGTCCGGTCGGGAGAGACCCAGTACTTC; CDR3: CASSPLLVRSGETQYF
V: TRBV30; D: TRBD2; J: TRBJ2-5; size: .; DNA: TGTGCCTGGAGTCCCGGGACTAGCGGAGAGACCCAGTACTTC; CDR3: CAWSPGTSGETQYF
V: TRBV5-4; D: .; J: TRBJ2-3; size: .; DNA: TGTGCCAGCAGACCCCGAGGGGGGAGCACAGATACGCAGTATTTT; CDR3: CASRPRGGSTDTQYF
V: TRBV10-3; D: .; J: TRBJ2-3; size: once; DNA: TGTGCCATTTCACCCGTTCCGGATACGCAGTATTTT; CDR3: CAISPVPDTQYF
V: TRBV25-1; D: TRBD1; J: TRBJ2-1; size: .; DNA: TGTGCCAGCGGTAACTCCGGGACAGCGTCCTACAATGAGCAGTTCTTC; CDR3: CASGNSGTASYNEQFF
V: TRBV9; D: .; J: TRBJ2-1; size: .; DNA: TGTGCCAGCAGCCCAGCACAGGGCTCCTACAATGAGCAGTTCTTC; CDR3: CASSPAQGSYNEQFF
V: TRBV28; D: TRBD2; J: TRBJ2-1; size: few; DNA: TGTGCCAGCAACAGCGGGACCGATATGGATGAGCAGTTCTTC; CDR3: CASNSGTDMDEQFF
V: TRBV30; D: TRBD2; J: TRBJ2-1; size: few; DNA: TGTGCCTGGAGTGTACTCTCTACTAGCGGGGGTAATGAGCAGTTCTTC; CDR3: CAWSVLSTSGGNEQFF
V: TRBV4-3; D: .; J: TRBJ2-5; size: .; DNA: TGCGCCAGCAGCCAAGATCCGAGAGAGACCCAGTACTTC; CDR3: CASSQDPRETQYF
V: TRBV30; D: .; J: TRBJ2-7; size: few; DNA: TGTGCCTGGAGTTCCTCTTACGAGCAGTACTTC; CDR3: CAWSSSYEQYF
V: TRBV28; D: .; J: TRBJ2-2; size: .; DNA: TGTGCCAGCAGTCCCCCGGGGGCGAACACCGGGGAGCTGTTTTTT; CDR3: CASSPPGANTGELFF
V: TRBV30; D: .; J: TRBJ2-1; size: .; DNA: TGTGCCTGGAGTGTACTTATAACGGGGCGCGATGAGCAGTTCTTC; CDR3: CAWSVLITGRDEQFF
V: TRBV20-1; D: .; J: TRBJ2-7; size: .; DNA: TGCAGTGCTTTGGACAGCCACGAGCAGTACTTC; CDR3: CSALDSHEQYF
V: TRBV7-2; D: TRBD1; J: TRBJ2-3; size: .; DNA: TGTGCCAGCATCCGGGACAGGGGCACAGATACGCAGTATTTT; CDR3: CASIRDRGTDTQYF
V: TRBV7-9; D: .; J: TRBJ2-5; size: .; DNA: TGTGCCAGCAGCTTAGGAGTACCGGGGTCGGAGACCCAGTACTTC; CDR3: CASSLGVPGSETQYF
V: TRBV5-1; D: .; J: TRBJ2-6; size: .; DNA: TGCGCCAGCAGAATCGGCTCTGGGGCCAACGTCCTGACTTTC; CDR3: CASRIGSGANVLTF
V: TRBV9; D: TRBD2; J: TRBJ2-3; size: few; DNA: TGTGCCAGCAGCGTAGTTGCTAGCGGGAGCACAGATACGCAGTATTTT; CDR3: CASSVVASGSTDTQYF
V: TRBV7-2; D: .; J: TRBJ2-4; size: few; DNA: TGTGCCAGCAGCTTAGAAGACAGTTTAAACATTCAGTACTTC; CDR3: CASSLEDSLNIQYF
V: TRBV30; D: TRBD1; J: TRBJ2-2; size: .; DNA: TGTGCCTGGCGGACGCGGACAGGGGACACCGGGGAGCTGTTTTTT; CDR3: CAWRTRTGDTGELFF
V: TRBV29-1; D: TRBD1; J: TRBJ2-1; size: .; DNA: TGCAGCGCTTGGGACAGGGGGACATCCCAAGGGAATGAGCAGTTCTTC; CDR3: CSAWDRGTSQGNEQFF
V: TRBV15; D: .; J: TRBJ1-2; size: .; DNA: TGTGCCACCAGCAGAGAGGACGTCCATCATGGCTACACCTTC; CDR3: CATSREDVHHGYTF
V: TRBV2; D: .; J: TRBJ2-4; size: .; DNA: TGTGCCAGCAGTGAAAAGACAGGAGAAAACATTCAGTACTTC; CDR3: CASSEKTGENIQYF
V: TRBV7-6; D: TRBD2; J: TRBJ2-1; size: .; DNA: TGTGCCAGCAGCCAGGGACTAGCTGATGAGCAGTTCTTC; CDR3: CASSQGLADEQFF